This T cell receptor (beta chain) was sequenced for a study of human T cells and chemical hapten exposure (dated by TCRdb to the early 2020s). For the study in its entirety: Libraries were combined into a pool for sequencing, and differences in TCR yield between samples came mainly from small differences in library volumes within the pool. This study followed changes in the peripheral blood TCR repertoire in vivo during primary and secondary sensitization of alopecia patients to the hapten diphenylcyclopropenone (DPC). Each blood RNA sample was used to sequence both TCR alpha and TCR beta chains. Overall study outcomes, separate from this receptor: Repeated subsampling changed both the strength of the expansion versus patch-test correlation and the threshold at which that correlation became significant. DPC sensitization did not change how many TCRs were above 1 in 1000 frequency, and no evidence was found of alterations in global repertoire structure.

The time point label on this specimen signifies: healthy volunteer bleed at 2 weeks. Total RNA was isolated from unfractionated whole blood collected in Tempus Blood RNA tubes. Roughly 5 healthy volunteers were used as TCR sequencing controls and were bled at day 0, 2 weeks and 6 weeks. Libraries were prepared through RACE. Sequencing instrument: NextSeq 500. Library preparation attached unique molecular identifiers to individual cDNA molecules for quantitative, reproducible TCR counting. On the study's bioinformatics: The median number of TCRs per sample was roughly 100,000, ranging from roughly 23,224 to 690,600. V, J and CDR3 annotation of the TCR reads was carried out using the Decombinator software suite. For PS versus PT1 abundance plots, all samples were subsampled to the same number of TCRs (28,000). Expanded TCRs were defined as absent before sensitization and observed at least eight times at the 2-week time point. Using fastp trimming at Q25 and MiXCR clonotype assembly, TCRdb reanalyzed the public sequencing data and kept in-frame beta chains. CDR3 protein sequences are deduplicated, and each keeps its most common genes and DNA. It is TCRdb's table, rather than the study itself, that gives the V and J calls and clone size. The sample table contains 85,000 to 95,000 distinct CDR3 sequences; only one count was recorded for roughly 8.5% of them. The top ten clones comprise about 3% of the sample.

In regard to this clonotype: The target of this receptor is not known. Base qualities are not provided; no much larger clone lies one nucleotide away.

The CDR3 sequence holds 14 residues, the cysteine and phenylalanine included. Of all the DNA, just the CDR3 is kept, 42 bases in frame from base 1. For this chain, trimming is 6 bases at the V end and 5 bases at the J end, and the number of junction bases without a gene match is 8. For CDR1 and CDR2, the germline V gene lists SQVTM and ANQGSEA. The rearranged segments are TRBV29-1 and TRBJ2-5; 11 nucleotides in the junction match TRBD2. Sequenced material: whole blood. This TCR was recovered from a female donor in good health. Some clones in this sample may be carry-over from other donors' samples. The CDR3 protein: CSVAATSGMETQYF. The nucleotide sequence reads as follows: TGCAGCGTAGCTGCGACTAGCGGGATGGAGACCCAGTACTTC.